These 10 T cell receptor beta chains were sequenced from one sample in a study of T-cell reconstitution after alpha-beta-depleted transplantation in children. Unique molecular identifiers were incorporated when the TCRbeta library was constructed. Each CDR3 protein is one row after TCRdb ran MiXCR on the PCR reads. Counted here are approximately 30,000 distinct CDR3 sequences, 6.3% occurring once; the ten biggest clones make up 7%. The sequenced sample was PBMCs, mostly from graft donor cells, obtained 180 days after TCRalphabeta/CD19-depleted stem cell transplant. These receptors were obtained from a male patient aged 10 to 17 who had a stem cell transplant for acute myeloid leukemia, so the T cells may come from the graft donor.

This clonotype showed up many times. The CDR3 DNA reads TGTGCCAGCAGCTTAGTAGGGTTTCCAGATACGCAGTATTTT. It is translated as CASSLVGFPDTQYF. The rearrangement uses TRBV7-8 and TRBJ2-3, with D unclear. Germline values: CDR1 SGHVS, CDR2 FQNEAQ. This CDR3 spans 14 amino acids. V lost 1 base and J 4 bases, leaving 9 bases between the germline ends.

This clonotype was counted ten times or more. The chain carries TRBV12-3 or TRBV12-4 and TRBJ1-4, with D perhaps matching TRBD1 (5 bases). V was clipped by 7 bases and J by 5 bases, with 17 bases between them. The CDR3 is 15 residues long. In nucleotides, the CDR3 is TGTGCCAGCACCTTGCGGGGCGGGTGGAATGAAAAACTGTTTTTT. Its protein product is CASTLRGGWNEKLFF.

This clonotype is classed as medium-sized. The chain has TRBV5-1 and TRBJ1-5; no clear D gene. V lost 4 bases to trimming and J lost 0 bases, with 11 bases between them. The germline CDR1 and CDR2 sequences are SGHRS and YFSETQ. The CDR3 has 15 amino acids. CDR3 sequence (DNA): TGCGCCAGCAGCCCCAACGGCGGTAGCAATCAGCCCCAGCATTTT. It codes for CASSPNGGSNQPQHF. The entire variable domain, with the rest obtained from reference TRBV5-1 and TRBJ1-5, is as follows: KAGVTQTPRYLIKTRGQQVTLSCSPISGHRSVSWYQQTPGQGLQFLFEYFSETQRNKGNFPGRFSGRQFSNSRSEMNVSTLELGDSALYLCASSPNGGSNQPQHFGDGTRLSIL.

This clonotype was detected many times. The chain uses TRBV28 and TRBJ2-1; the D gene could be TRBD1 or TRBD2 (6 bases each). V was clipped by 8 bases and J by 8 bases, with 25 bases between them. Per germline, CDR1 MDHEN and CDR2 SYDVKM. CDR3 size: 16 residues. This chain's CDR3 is CASLPQGLRGHDEQFF. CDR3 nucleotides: TGTGCCAGCCTGCCGCAGGGACTCAGGGGACACGATGAGCAGTTCTTC.

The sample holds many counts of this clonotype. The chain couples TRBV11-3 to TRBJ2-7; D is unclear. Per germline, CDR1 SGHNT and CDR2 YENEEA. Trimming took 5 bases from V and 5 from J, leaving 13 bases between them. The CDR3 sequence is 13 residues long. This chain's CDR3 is CASSPNRWNEQYF. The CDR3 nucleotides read TGTGCCAGCAGCCCCAACCGATGGAACGAGCAGTACTTC.

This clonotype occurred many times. In DNA, the CDR3 is TGTGCCAGCAGTTTATCTAGGGGGCTCGTTGGGGATACGCAGTATTTT. It encodes CASSLSRGLVGDTQYF. The chain is built from TRBV27 and TRBJ2-3; 7 nucleotides match TRBD1. J lost 6 bases, V lost 0 bases, and 9 bases had no gene match. CDR3 length equals 16 residues. Germline CDR1 MNHEY, CDR2 SMNVEV (reference sequence).

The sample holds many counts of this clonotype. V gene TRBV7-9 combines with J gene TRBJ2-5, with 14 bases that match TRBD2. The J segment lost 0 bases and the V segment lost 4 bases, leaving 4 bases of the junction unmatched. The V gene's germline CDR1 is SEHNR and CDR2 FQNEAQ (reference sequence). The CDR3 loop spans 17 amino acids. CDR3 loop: CASSYGLAGGHQETQYF. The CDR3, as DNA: TGTGCCAGCAGCTATGGACTAGCGGGAGGCCACCAAGAGACCCAGTACTTC.

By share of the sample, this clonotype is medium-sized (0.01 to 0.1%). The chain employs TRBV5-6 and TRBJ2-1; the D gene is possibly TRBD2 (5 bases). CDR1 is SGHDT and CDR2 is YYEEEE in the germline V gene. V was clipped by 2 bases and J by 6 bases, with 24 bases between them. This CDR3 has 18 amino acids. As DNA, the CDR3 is TGTGCCAGCAGCTTAATAGGACGGAGAGTGACTACTCGCAATGAGCAGTTCTTC. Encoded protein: CASSLIGRRVTTRNEQFF.

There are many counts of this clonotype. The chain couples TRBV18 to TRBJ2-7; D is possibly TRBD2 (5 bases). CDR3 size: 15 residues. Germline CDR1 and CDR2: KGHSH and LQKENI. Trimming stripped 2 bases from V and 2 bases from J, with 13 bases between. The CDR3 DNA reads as TGTGCCAGCTCACCAACGTCTGGAGGCGCCTACGAGCAGTACTTC. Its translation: CASSPTSGGAYEQYF.

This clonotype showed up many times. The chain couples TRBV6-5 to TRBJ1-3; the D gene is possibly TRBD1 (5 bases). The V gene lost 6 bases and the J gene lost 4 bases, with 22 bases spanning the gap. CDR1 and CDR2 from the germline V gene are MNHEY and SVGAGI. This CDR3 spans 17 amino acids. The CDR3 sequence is CASSLDRGPAAGNTIYF. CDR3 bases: TGTGCCAGCAGCCTTGACCGGGGCCCTGCGGCAGGAAACACCATATATTTT.